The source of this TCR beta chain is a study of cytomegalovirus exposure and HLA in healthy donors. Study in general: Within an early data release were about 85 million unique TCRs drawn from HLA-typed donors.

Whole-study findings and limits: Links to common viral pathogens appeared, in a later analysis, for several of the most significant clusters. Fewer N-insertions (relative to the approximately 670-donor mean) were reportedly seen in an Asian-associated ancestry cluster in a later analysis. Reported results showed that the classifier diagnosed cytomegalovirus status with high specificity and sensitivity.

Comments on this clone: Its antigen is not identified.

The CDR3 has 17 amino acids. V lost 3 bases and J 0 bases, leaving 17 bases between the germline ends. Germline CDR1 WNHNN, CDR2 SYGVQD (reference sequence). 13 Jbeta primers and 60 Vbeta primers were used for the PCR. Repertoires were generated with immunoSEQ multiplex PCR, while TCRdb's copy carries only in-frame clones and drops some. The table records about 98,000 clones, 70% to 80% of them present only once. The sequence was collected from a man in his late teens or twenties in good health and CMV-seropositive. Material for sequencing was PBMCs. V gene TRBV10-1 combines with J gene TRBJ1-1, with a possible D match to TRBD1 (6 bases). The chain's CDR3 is CASSDVQQGFMNTEAFF. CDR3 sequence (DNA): TGCGCCAGCAGTGACGTACAGCAGGGGTTCATGAACACTGAAGCTTTCTTT.